The rows below give T cell receptor beta chains drawn from one sample of a study of early T cells in non-severe SARS-CoV-2 infection. TCRdb ran MiXCR on the 5' RACE reads and lists one entry per CDR3 protein. The sample lists about 39,000 distinct CDR3 sequences, approximately 4% seen once, with about 2.9% in the top ten. Sequenced material: whole blood. The receptors here all came from an adult who was a healthcare worker with PCR-confirmed SARS-CoV-2 infection or an uninfected control (not recorded which). Both conserved end residues are part of each CDR3. A D gene is named only where the DNA matches it firmly. Size is omitted from some rows. Given values are once, few, many or a class for expanded clones.

v_call,j_call,clone_size,cdr3_length,d_call,cdr3_nt,cdr3_aa
TRBV20-1,TRBJ2-1,many,15,NA,TGCAGTGCTAGAGGGGGGAACCCCCTCTACAATGAGCAGTTCTTC,CSARGGNPLYNEQFF
TRBV4-2,TRBJ2-2,NA,16,NA,TGTGCCAGCAGCTCACCCTCCGGGACCCCCGTGGGGGAGCTGTTTTTT,CASSSPSGTPVGELFF
TRBV19,TRBJ2-2,NA,17,TRBD2,TGTGCCAGTAGTATCCGGACTAGCGGGAGGGCAAGCGGGGAGCTGTTTTTT,CASSIRTSGRASGELFF
TRBV7-2,TRBJ2-3,NA,14,NA,TGTGCCAGCAGCTCCTCCACTAGCACAGATACGCAGTATTTT,CASSSSTSTDTQYF
TRBV30,TRBJ2-7,few,12,NA,TGTGCCTGGTCCCAGACAATCTACGAGCAGTACTTC,CAWSQTIYEQYF
TRBV7-2,TRBJ2-1,many,15,NA,TGTGCCAGCAGCCGAGACCCGGACTCCTACAATGAGCAGTTCTTC,CASSRDPDSYNEQFF
TRBV20-1,TRBJ1-6,many,15,NA,TGCAGTGCTCCTGAAGGGGGCTCCTATAATTCACCCCTCCACTTT,CSAPEGGSYNSPLHF
TRBV19,TRBJ2-5,many,13,NA,TGTGCCAGTAGTAGGCTTCAACAAGAGACCCAGTACTTC,CASSRLQQETQYF
TRBV12-3/TRBV12-4,TRBJ2-3,many,14,TRBD1,TGTGCCAGCAGCAGGGACAGGGCGACAGATACGCAGTATTTT,CASSRDRATDTQYF
TRBV4-1,TRBJ2-3,few,18,NA,TGCGCCAGCAGCCCCTACCCCAGGCTTGCGGGGGCCACAGATACGCAGTATTTT,CASSPYPRLAGATDTQYF
TRBV7-9,TRBJ2-5,few,17,TRBD1,TGTGCCAGCAGCCAATCCGGGACAGGGGCAGGCCAGGAGACCCAGTACTTC,CASSQSGTGAGQETQYF
TRBV9,TRBJ1-6,many,17,TRBD1,TGTGCCAGCAGCGCCGAGACAGGGTCTCGGTATAATTCACCCCTCCACTTT,CASSAETGSRYNSPLHF
TRBV10-3,TRBJ2-1,many,12,NA,TGTGCCATCGGACGGGACGCCGATGAGCAGTTCTTC,CAIGRDADEQFF
TRBV29-1,TRBJ2-5,many,12,NA,TGCAGCGCTGAGGTTGGCCCAGAGACCCAGTACTTC,CSAEVGPETQYF
TRBV12-3/TRBV12-4,TRBJ2-1,NA,14,TRBD2,TGTGCCAGCAGGTCTAGCGGCACCTACAATGAGCAGTTCTTC,CASRSSGTYNEQFF
TRBV5-1,TRBJ1-6,many,14,NA,TGCGCCAGCAGCATGGGGACCCACGGTTCACCCCTCCACTTT,CASSMGTHGSPLHF
TRBV7-9,TRBJ1-4,many,15,NA,TGTGCCAGCAGCTTAAAGGGGACAACTAATGAAAAACTGTTTTTT,CASSLKGTTNEKLFF
TRBV5-6,TRBJ1-6,many,14,NA,TGTGCCAGCAGCCTAACTGGGGGGAATTCACCCCTCCACTTT,CASSLTGGNSPLHF
TRBV10-2,TRBJ1-6,many,14,NA,TGCGCCAGCAGCGGGAGCTCCTATAATTCACCCCTCCACTTT,CASSGSSYNSPLHF
TRBV7-8,TRBJ2-1,many,17,TRBD2,TGTGCCAGCAGCCCTCGCGAATTAGCGGGAATGTGGAATGAGCAGTTCTTC,CASSPRELAGMWNEQFF
TRBV10-3,TRBJ1-4,many,11,NA,TGTGCCATCCCGTTCGGTGAAAAACTGTTTTTT,CAIPFGEKLFF
TRBV19,TRBJ2-2,many,13,NA,TGTGCCAGTAGTAGTGGACAGCCCGGGGAGCTGTTTTTT,CASSSGQPGELFF
TRBV5-6,TRBJ2-5,NA,13,NA,TGTGCCAGCAGCTTGGACTGGCAAGAGACCCAGTACTTC,CASSLDWQETQYF
TRBV14,TRBJ1-2,NA,16,NA,TGTGCCAGCAGCCAAGATCCCCGGGGGATTAACTATGGCTACACCTTC,CASSQDPRGINYGYTF
TRBV20-1,TRBJ2-7,many,13,TRBD2,TGCAGTATAAGTTCCGGGACGGGGGGCGAGCAGTACTTC,CSISSGTGGEQYF
TRBV5-1,TRBJ2-7,many,15,NA,TGCGCCAGCAGCACTACCTCGCCCGCGTCCTACGAGCAGTACTTC,CASSTTSPASYEQYF
TRBV7-9,TRBJ2-3,many,14,TRBD2,TGTGCCAGCAGCTTAGAAGTACGGGGGGGTACGCAGTATTTT,CASSLEVRGGTQYF
TRBV7-2,TRBJ1-5,many,14,NA,TGTGCCAGCAGCTTAGGGACGCACCGGCAGCCCCAGCATTTT,CASSLGTHRQPQHF
TRBV2,TRBJ1-2,many,12,NA,TGTGCCAGCAGTGCGGGGGACTATGGCTACACCTTC,CASSAGDYGYTF
TRBV3-1,TRBJ1-2,many,15,NA,TGTGCCAGCAGCCAACAGGACAGACCTAACTATGGCTACACCTTC,CASSQQDRPNYGYTF
TRBV7-2,TRBJ1-2,many,14,TRBD1,TGTGCCAGCAGCTTCAGGGGGACTTCCAATGGCTACACCTTC,CASSFRGTSNGYTF
TRBV29-1,TRBJ2-6,many,18,NA,TGCAGCGTTGAAGGCTACGCACTCGGCGGGTCCGGGGCCAACGTCCTGACTTTC,CSVEGYALGGSGANVLTF
TRBV5-4,TRBJ1-1,NA,14,NA,TGTGCCAGCAGCTTGGGACAGGAAACGGGCTGGGCTTTCTTT,CASSLGQETGWAFF
TRBV20-1,TRBJ2-3,many,15,NA,TGCAGTGCTAGAAATGGGGCGGGGAGCACAGATACGCAGTATTTT,CSARNGAGSTDTQYF
TRBV2,TRBJ2-5,many,14,NA,TGTGCCAGCAATCCCGAGGGCGGGGGCAAGACCCAGTACTTC,CASNPEGGGKTQYF
TRBV19,TRBJ2-3,many,14,NA,TGTGCCTCGACCCGAGGGGGGCACACAGATACGCAGTATTTT,CASTRGGHTDTQYF
TRBV6-6,TRBJ1-6,many,16,TRBD1,TGTGCCAGCAGCCGGGCCGGGACAGAGCCCCCGTCACCCCTCCACTTT,CASSRAGTEPPSPLHF
TRBV7-9,TRBJ2-1,many,14,NA,TGTGCCAGCAGCTCCGCTCTGGAAAAGGATGAGCAGTTCTTC,CASSSALEKDEQFF
TRBV5-4,TRBJ2-1,many,15,TRBD1,TGTGCCAGCAGCGAGACAGGGGGCGCGAGGAATGAGCAGTTCTTC,CASSETGGARNEQFF
TRBV24-1,TRBJ2-1,NA,15,TRBD2,TGTGCCACCACCCATAGCGGGGGGACCTACAATGAGCAGTTCTTC,CATTHSGGTYNEQFF
TRBV12-3/TRBV12-4,TRBJ2-4,NA,15,NA,TGTGCCAGCAGTTTAAAGGAGGGGACCAAAAACATTCAGTACTTC,CASSLKEGTKNIQYF
TRBV18,TRBJ1-6,NA,14,NA,TGTGACAGCTCGCAGGACGGGGACTATTCACCCCTCCACTTT,CDSSQDGDYSPLHF
TRBV5-4,TRBJ2-1,few,15,TRBD2,TGTGCCACCCATTCCCTCGGGACTAGAGAATATGAGCAGTTCTTC,CATHSLGTREYEQFF
TRBV19,TRBJ1-5,many,13,NA,TGTGCCAGTAGTGACCGGGACAATCAGCCCCAGCATTTT,CASSDRDNQPQHF
TRBV12-3/TRBV12-4,TRBJ2-6,many,19,TRBD2,TGTGCCAGCAGTTTAGATTCTCTAGCGGGAGATACTGGGGCCAACGTCCTGACTTTC,CASSLDSLAGDTGANVLTF
TRBV25-1,TRBJ2-7,many,15,TRBD1,TGTGCCAGCACCGAATATGGGACAGGTACCTACGAGCAGTACTTC,CASTEYGTGTYEQYF
TRBV19,TRBJ2-6,many,15,TRBD1,TGTGCCAGTAGTCCCGACAGGGCTGGGGCCAACGTCCTGACTTTC,CASSPDRAGANVLTF
TRBV5-1,TRBJ1-2,many,13,NA,TGCGCCAGCAGCTTGAATGGGGACTATGGCTACACCTTC,CASSLNGDYGYTF
TRBV6-5,TRBJ1-4,many,13,TRBD1,TGTGCCAGCAGCCCCTCAGGGGGTGAAAAACTGTTTTTT,CASSPSGGEKLFF
TRBV12-3/TRBV12-4,TRBJ2-7,NA,13,NA,TGTGCCAGCAGTTTTGAGGGGCCCGGCGAGCAGTACTTC,CASSFEGPGEQYF
TRBV27,TRBJ1-1,many,13,NA,TGTGCCAGCAGTTTCGTAGGGGGCACTGAAGCTTTCTTT,CASSFVGGTEAFF
TRBV11-3,TRBJ2-3,many,15,NA,TGTGCCAGCAGCTCCGGGGGGCCTAGCACAGATACGCAGTATTTT,CASSSGGPSTDTQYF
TRBV23-1,TRBJ2-3,few,15,NA,TGCGCCAGCAGTCAACAGGACGGTAGCACAGATACGCAGTATTTT,CASSQQDGSTDTQYF
TRBV21-1,TRBJ1-1,many,10,NA,TGTGCCAGCAGCAAAAAGGGAGCTTTCTTT,CASSKKGAFF
TRBV11-2,TRBJ1-6,many,16,NA,TGTGCCAGCAGCTTAGAAGGACAGCGCAACAATTCACCCCTCCACTTT,CASSLEGQRNNSPLHF
TRBV7-3,TRBJ2-3,few,16,NA,TGTGCCAGCAGCTCGGAGGGGACACTAAGCACAGATACGCAGTATTTT,CASSSEGTLSTDTQYF
TRBV6-1,TRBJ2-1,many,15,NA,TGTGCCAGCAGTGAGGACAGCTCCTCCTACAATGAGCAGTTCTTC,CASSEDSSSYNEQFF
TRBV29-1,TRBJ2-3,many,15,TRBD2,TGCAGCGTTGAAAGCGGGAGGGCCGCCACAGATACGCAGTATTTT,CSVESGRAATDTQYF
TRBV29-1,TRBJ1-2,many,11,NA,TGCAGCGTTGCCACACCCTATGGCTACACCTTC,CSVATPYGYTF